This TCR beta chain was recorded in a study of Graves' ophthalmopathy and Graves' hyperthyroidism. For the study at large: The authors collected peripheral blood at initial diagnosis, before any treatment.

Ophthalmopathy donors showed moderate-to-severe activity, CAS ≥3, NOSPECS ≥4 and a duration under 3 months. Establishment of the diagnosis relied upon clinical symptoms, serum thyroxine, TRAb, thyroid ultrasound and orbital computed tomography. The PBMC fraction was derived from roughly 10 ml of fresh peripheral blood. V lost 8 bases and J 2 bases, leaving 9 bases between the germline ends. Germline V lookup: CDR1 MNHNS, CDR2 SASEGT. The CDR3 runs to 12 residues. Investigators amplified TCR beta CDR3 regions from RNA transcripts. Investigators did first-round RT-PCR with HTBI primers, then second-round multiplex PCR. TCRdb redid the calling of the multiplex PCR reads with MiXCR, one entry per CDR3 protein. In the table there are about 150,000 distinct CDR3 sequences, approximately 40% of which are singletons.

The chain couples TRBV6-1 to TRBJ1-2; D not resolved. This sequence was found in a woman aged 40 to 49 with Graves' ophthalmopathy. Specimen: peripheral blood. In DNA, the CDR3 is TGTGCCAGCGAGGCAGAAAACTATGGCTACACCTTC. It encodes CASEAENYGYTF.